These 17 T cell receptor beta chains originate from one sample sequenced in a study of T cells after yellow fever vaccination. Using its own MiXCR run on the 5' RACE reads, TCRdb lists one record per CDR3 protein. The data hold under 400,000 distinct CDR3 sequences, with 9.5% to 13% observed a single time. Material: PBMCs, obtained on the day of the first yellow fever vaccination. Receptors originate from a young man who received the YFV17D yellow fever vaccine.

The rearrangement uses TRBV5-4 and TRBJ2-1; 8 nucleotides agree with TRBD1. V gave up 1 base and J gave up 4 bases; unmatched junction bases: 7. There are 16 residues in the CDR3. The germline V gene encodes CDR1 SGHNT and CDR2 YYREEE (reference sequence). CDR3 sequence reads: CASSLRGQVLYNEQFF. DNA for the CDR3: TGTGCCAGCAGCTTGAGGGGACAGGTGCTATACAATGAGCAGTTCTTC.

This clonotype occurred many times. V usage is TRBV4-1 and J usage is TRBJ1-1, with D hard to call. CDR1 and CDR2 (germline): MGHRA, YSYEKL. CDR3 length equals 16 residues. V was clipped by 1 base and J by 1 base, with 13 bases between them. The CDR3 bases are TGCGCCAGCAGCCAAGCGTTACTCCTCGGGAACACTGAAGCTTTCTTT. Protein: CASSQALLLGNTEAFF.

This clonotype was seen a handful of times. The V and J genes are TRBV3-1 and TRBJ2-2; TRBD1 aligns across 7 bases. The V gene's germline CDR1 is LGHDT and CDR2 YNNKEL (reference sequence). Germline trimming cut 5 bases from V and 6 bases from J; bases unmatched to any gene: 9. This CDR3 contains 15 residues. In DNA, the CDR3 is TGTGCCAGCAGCAGGGGCAGGGGGTCGTCCGGGGAGCTGTTTTTT. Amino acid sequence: CASSRGRGSSGELFF.

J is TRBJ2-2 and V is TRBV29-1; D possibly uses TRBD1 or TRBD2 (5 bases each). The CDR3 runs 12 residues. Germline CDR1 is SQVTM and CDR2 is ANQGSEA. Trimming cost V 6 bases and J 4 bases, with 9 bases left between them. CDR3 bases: TGCAGCGTCCCGGGGCCCACCGGGGAGCTGTTTTTT. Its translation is CSVPGPTGELFF.

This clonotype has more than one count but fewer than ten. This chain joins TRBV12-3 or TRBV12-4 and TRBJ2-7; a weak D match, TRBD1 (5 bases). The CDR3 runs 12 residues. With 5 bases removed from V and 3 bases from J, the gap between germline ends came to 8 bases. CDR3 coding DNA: TGTGCCAGCAGTGCAGACAGCTACGAGCAGTACTTC. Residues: CASSADSYEQYF.

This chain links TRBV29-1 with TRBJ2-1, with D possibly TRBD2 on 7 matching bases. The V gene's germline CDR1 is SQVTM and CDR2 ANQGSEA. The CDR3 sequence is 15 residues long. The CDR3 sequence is CSAEGGGSSYNEQFF. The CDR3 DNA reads TGCAGTGCGGAGGGGGGGGGGTCCTCCTACAATGAGCAGTTCTTC.

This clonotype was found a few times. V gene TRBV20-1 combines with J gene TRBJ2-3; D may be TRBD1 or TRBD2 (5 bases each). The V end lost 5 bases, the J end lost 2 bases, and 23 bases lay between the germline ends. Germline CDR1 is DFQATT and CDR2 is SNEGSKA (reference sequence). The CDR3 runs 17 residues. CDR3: CSAAPPSGAGYTDTQYF. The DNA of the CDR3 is TGCAGTGCTGCACCACCTTCCGGGGCAGGCTACACAGATACGCAGTATTTT.

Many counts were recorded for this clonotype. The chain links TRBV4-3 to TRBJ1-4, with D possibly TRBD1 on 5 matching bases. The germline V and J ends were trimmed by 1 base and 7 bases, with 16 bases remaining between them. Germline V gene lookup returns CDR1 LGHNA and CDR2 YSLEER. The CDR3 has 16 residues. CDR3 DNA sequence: TGCGCCAGCAGCCAAGTTGGGGGAGGACTGATTGAAAAACTGTTTTTT. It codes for CASSQVGGGLIEKLFF.

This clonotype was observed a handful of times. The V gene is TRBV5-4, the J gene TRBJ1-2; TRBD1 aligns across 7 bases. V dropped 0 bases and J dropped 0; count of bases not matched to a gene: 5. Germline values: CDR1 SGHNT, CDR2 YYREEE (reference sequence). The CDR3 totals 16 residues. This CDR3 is CASSLGRDRTNYGYTF. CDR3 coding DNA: TGTGCCAGCAGCTTGGGTAGGGACAGAACTAACTATGGCTACACCTTC.

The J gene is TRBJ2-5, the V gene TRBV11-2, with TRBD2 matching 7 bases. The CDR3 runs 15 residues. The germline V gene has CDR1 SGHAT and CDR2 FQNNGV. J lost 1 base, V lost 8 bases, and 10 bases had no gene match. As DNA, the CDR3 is TGTGCCAGCGATGGCTGGTCTAGCGGCCAAGAGACCCAGTACTTC. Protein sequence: CASDGWSSGQETQYF.

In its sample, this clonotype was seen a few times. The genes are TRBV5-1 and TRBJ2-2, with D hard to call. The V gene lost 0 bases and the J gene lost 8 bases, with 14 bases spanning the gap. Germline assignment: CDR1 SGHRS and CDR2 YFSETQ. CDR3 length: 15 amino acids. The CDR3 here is CASSLELLWGGELFF. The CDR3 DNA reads TGCGCCAGCAGCTTGGAACTTTTGTGGGGTGGGGAGCTGTTTTTT.

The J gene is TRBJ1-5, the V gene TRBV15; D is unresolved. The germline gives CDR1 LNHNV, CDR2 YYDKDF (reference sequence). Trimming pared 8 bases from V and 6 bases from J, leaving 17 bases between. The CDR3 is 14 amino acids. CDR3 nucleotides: TGTGCCACCTCACCTAATTTAGCGGGTCAGCCCCAGCATTTT. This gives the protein CATSPNLAGQPQHF. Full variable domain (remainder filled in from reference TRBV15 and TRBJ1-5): DAMVIQNPRYQVTQFGKPVTLSCSQTLNHNVMYWYQQKSSQAPKLLFHYYDKDFNNEADTPDNFQSRRPNTSFCFLDIRSPGLGDTAMYLCATSPNLAGQPQHFGDGTRLSIL.

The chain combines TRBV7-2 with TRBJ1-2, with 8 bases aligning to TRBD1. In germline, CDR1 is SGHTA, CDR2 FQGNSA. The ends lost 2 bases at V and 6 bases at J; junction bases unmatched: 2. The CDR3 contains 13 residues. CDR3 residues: CASSLSTGDGYTF. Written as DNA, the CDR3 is TGTGCCAGCAGCTTATCGACAGGGGATGGCTACACCTTC. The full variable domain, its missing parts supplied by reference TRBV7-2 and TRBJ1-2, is GAGVSQSPSNKVTEKGKDVELRCDPISGHTALYWYRQSLGQGLEFLIYFQGNSAPDKSGLPSDRFSAERTGGSVSTLTIQRTQQEDSAVYLCASSLSTGDGYTFGSGTRLTVV.

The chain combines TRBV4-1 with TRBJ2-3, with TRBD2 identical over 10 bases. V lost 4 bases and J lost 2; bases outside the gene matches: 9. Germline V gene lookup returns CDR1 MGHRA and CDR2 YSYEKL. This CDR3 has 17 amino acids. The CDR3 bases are TGCGCCAGCAGCCCCCAAACTAGCGGGGCCTTCACAGATACGCAGTATTTT. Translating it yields CASSPQTSGAFTDTQYF.

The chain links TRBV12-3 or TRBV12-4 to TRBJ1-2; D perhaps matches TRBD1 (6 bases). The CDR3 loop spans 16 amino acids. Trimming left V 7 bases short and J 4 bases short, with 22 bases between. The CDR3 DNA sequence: TGTGCCAGCACCCCAGCATATGGGGGGGCGAGCTATGGCTACACCTTC. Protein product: CASTPAYGGASYGYTF.

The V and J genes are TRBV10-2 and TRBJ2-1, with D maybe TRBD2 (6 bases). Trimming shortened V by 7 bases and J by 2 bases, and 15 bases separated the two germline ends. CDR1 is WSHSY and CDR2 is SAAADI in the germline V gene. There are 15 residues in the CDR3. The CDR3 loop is CASNRGTLAYNEQFF. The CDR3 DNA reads TGCGCCAGCAACCGGGGGACTTTAGCCTACAATGAGCAGTTCTTC.

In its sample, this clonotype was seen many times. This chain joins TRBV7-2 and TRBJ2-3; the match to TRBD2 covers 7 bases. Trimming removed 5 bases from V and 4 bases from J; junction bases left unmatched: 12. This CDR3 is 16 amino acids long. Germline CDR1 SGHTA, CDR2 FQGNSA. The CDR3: CASSVLGGGVSDTQYF. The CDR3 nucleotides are TGTGCCAGCAGCGTACTGGGGGGGGGGGTGTCAGATACGCAGTATTTT.